These T cell receptor beta chains were read from a single sample in a study of T cell responses to AZD1222 COVID-19 vaccine. Produced via immunoSEQ multiplex PCR; TCRdb's table is partial and in-frame only. Of 150,000 to 180,000 clones in the sample, roughly 90% were seen once. The sample in question was peripheral blood, obtained on day 0 of AZD1222 vaccination. The receptors were gathered from an adult in good health. The CDR3 runs from the conserved cysteine through the conserved F or W. A D gene is named only where the DNA matches it firmly. Clone size is stated in some rows and not others, as once, few, many or a class when expanded.

d_call	v_call	clone_size	j_call	cdr3_aa	cdr3_nt
NA	TRBV19	NA	TRBJ2-1	CASSFYRETSYNEQFF	TGTGCCAGTAGTTTCTACAGGGAAACCTCCTACAATGAGCAGTTCTTC
NA	TRBV7-2	once	TRBJ1-2	CASSNPGYDGYTF	TGTGCCAGCAGCAACCCGGGGTACGATGGCTACACCTTC
TRBD1	TRBV6-6	NA	TRBJ1-5	CATQGNNQPQHF	TGTGCCACACAGGGGAACAATCAGCCCCAGCATTTT
NA	TRBV6-5	NA	TRBJ1-2	CASNPSESYGYTF	TGTGCCAGCAATCCTTCAGAGAGCTATGGCTACACCTTC
NA	TRBV29-1	NA	TRBJ1-2	CSVTRDYGYTF	TGCAGCGTTACTAGGGACTATGGCTACACCTTC
NA	TRBV5-1	NA	TRBJ1-2	CASSPGSGGYTF	TGCGCCAGCAGCCCGGGGAGCGGGGGCTACACCTTC
TRBD1	TRBV5-1	NA	TRBJ2-5	CASSEKTGLVTQYF	TGCGCCAGCAGCGAAAAGACAGGGTTGGTGACCCAGTACTTC
NA	TRBV19	once	TRBJ1-2	CAARGGSYGYTF	TGTGCCGCCAGGGGCGGCTCCTATGGCTACACCTTC
TRBD1	TRBV29-1	NA	TRBJ1-2	CSVGQGGTIYGYTF	TGCAGCGTGGGACAGGGTGGCACTATCTATGGCTACACCTTC
NA	TRBV15	NA	TRBJ1-5	CATSRPLILQGLSNQPQHF	TGTGCCACCAGCAGACCTTTAATCCTTCAGGGTTTGAGCAATCAGCCCCAGCATTTT
TRBD1	TRBV7-2	NA	TRBJ2-7	CASSYLPGQGAREQYF	TGTGCCAGCAGCTATCTTCCGGGACAGGGGGCGCGAGAGCAGTACTTC
NA	TRBV5-1	NA	TRBJ1-2	CASSLERGLDYGYTF	TGCGCCAGCAGCTTGGAAAGGGGACTCGACTATGGCTACACCTTC
TRBD2	TRBV2	NA	TRBJ2-7	CASSQTSGGPPGSYEQYF	TGTGCCAGCAGTCAGACTAGCGGGGGCCCCCCTGGCTCCTACGAGCAGTACTTC
TRBD1	TRBV11-1	few	TRBJ1-1	CASSLWGQGWTEAFF	TGTGCCAGCAGCTTATGGGGACAGGGGTGGACTGAAGCTTTCTTT
NA	TRBV7-9	NA	TRBJ1-2	CASSSTGIYGYTF	TGTGCCAGCAGCTCAACAGGGATCTATGGCTACACCTTC
NA	TRBV15	NA	TRBJ2-3	CATSRDRPRNGYF	TGTGCCACCAGCAGAGATCGCCCCCGAAATGGGTATTTT
NA	TRBV9	once	TRBJ1-5	CASSPFGNQPQHF	TGTGCCAGCAGCCCTTTTGGGAATCAGCCCCAGCATTTT
TRBD1	TRBV10-1	NA	TRBJ1-1	CASSTGGRTEAFF	TGCGCCAGCTCCACAGGGGGCCGGACTGAAGCTTTCTTT
TRBD1	TRBV2	NA	TRBJ1-2	CASSVVTGDNYGYTF	TGTGCCAGCAGTGTAGTGACAGGGGATAACTATGGCTACACCTTC
NA	TRBV19	NA	TRBJ1-1	CASRFRDANTEAFF	TGTGCCAGTCGTTTTCGCGACGCGAACACTGAAGCTTTCTTT
TRBD1	TRBV5-1	once	TRBJ2-7	CASSRTGDPSYEQYF	TGCGCCAGCAGTAGGACAGGGGACCCTTCCTACGAGCAGTACTTC
NA	TRBV7-9	NA	TRBJ2-7	CASGQTHYEQYF	TGTGCCAGCGGACAGACCCATTACGAGCAGTACTTC
TRBD1	TRBV6-5	NA	TRBJ1-2	CASSPGGGSDYGYTF	TGTGCCAGCAGTCCAGGGGGTGGGTCGGACTATGGCTACACCTTC
NA	TRBV18	NA	TRBJ2-7	CASSPLVGRNYEQYF	TGTGCCAGCTCACCACTGGTGGGCAGGAATTACGAGCAGTACTTC
TRBD2	TRBV5-1	NA	TRBJ2-1	CASSSASSGPSSYNEQFF	TGCGCCAGCAGCTCTGCATCTAGCGGCCCTAGTTCCTACAATGAGCAGTTCTTC
TRBD1	TRBV6-5	once	TRBJ1-1	CASRGTGDEAFF	TGTGCCAGCAGAGGAACAGGGGATGAAGCTTTCTTT
TRBD1	TRBV4-2	NA	TRBJ1-5	CASSQGDRVLYSNQPQHF	TGTGCCAGCAGCCAAGGCGACAGGGTCCTTTATAGCAATCAGCCCCAGCATTTT
NA	TRBV6-6	NA	TRBJ1-6	CASSPQGSRVLNSPLHF	TGTGCCAGCAGTCCCCAGGGATCGAGGGTTCTTAATTCACCCCTCCACTTT
NA	TRBV9	NA	TRBJ2-3	CASSVRGSRADTQYF	TGTGCCAGCAGCGTAAGGGGGAGTAGGGCAGATACGCAGTATTTT
NA	TRBV25-1	few	TRBJ2-2	CASSKVAGELFF	TGTGCCAGCAGTAAGGTGGCGGGGGAGCTGTTTTTT
NA	TRBV9	NA	TRBJ2-7	CASSVAGQTLHEQYF	TGTGCCAGCAGCGTAGCAGGACAGACTCTCCACGAGCAGTACTTC
NA	TRBV6-4	NA	TRBJ2-2	CASSALAAGTGELFF	TGTGCCAGCAGTGCGTTAGCAGCAGGGACCGGGGAGCTGTTTTTT
TRBD1	TRBV28	NA	TRBJ1-1	CASSLTGQTNTEAFF	TGTGCCAGCAGCCTGACGGGACAGACGAACACTGAAGCTTTCTTT
NA	TRBV6-5	NA	TRBJ1-2	CASSYSASTGRGYTF	TGTGCCAGCAGTTACTCGGCCAGCACCGGGAGGGGCTACACCTTC
TRBD2	TRBV6-5	NA	TRBJ2-3	CASSYRAGRGPGTQYF	TGTGCCAGCAGTTACCGGGCGGGGAGGGGCCCGGGTACGCAGTATTTT
TRBD1	TRBV4-3	NA	TRBJ2-6	CASSQVPPTGLGANVLTF	TGCGCCAGCAGCCAAGTTCCCCCGACAGGGCTTGGGGCCAACGTCCTGACTTTC
TRBD1	TRBV7-3	NA	TRBJ2-7	CASSLGQGGGEQYF	TGTGCCAGCAGTCTGGGACAGGGGGGCGGCGAGCAGTACTTC
NA	TRBV9	once	TRBJ2-1	CASSVKGASYNEQFF	TGTGCCAGCAGCGTAAAAGGGGCGTCCTACAATGAGCAGTTCTTC
NA	TRBV30	NA	TRBJ2-6	CAWNPDISGANVLTF	TGTGCCTGGAATCCGGATATCTCTGGGGCCAACGTCCTGACTTTC
TRBD1	TRBV28	NA	TRBJ1-2	CASNTGTGGVKYSYTF	TGTGCCAGCAACACCGGGACAGGGGGTGTGAAGTATAGCTACACCTTC
NA	TRBV28	NA	TRBJ1-1	CASSEARGARTEAFF	TGTGCCAGCAGTGAGGCCCGCGGGGCGCGAACTGAAGCTTTCTTT
NA	TRBV10-3	NA	TRBJ1-5	CAIASGGGVGQPQHF	TGTGCCATCGCCTCGGGGGGGGGCGTCGGCCAGCCCCAGCATTTT